The rows below give T cell receptor beta chains drawn from one sample of a study of cytomegalovirus exposure and HLA in healthy donors. Repertoires were generated with immunoSEQ multiplex PCR, while TCRdb's copy carries only in-frame clones and drops some. There are about 82,000 clones in the sample; just over 70% occur only once, and around 8% lies in the top ten. Sequenced: PBMCs. Receptors originate from a man aged 55 to 69 in good health and CMV-seronegative. CDR3s leave out the opening cysteine and the closing phenylalanine or tryptophan. Each record gives: CDR3 length, V gene, J gene, CDR3 protein.

>15|TRBV4-3|TRBJ1-3
ASSQLPPGASGNTIY
>11|TRBV19|TRBJ1-6
ASSMFRDSPLH
>12|TRBV6-1|TRBJ2-7
ASTQGWGVNEQY
>9|TRBV20-1|TRBJ1-1
SAKSGVTAF
>11|TRBV5-5|TRBJ1-1
ASSLLLDTEAF
>13|TRBV29-1|TRBJ1-2
SVEEPGQGGDGYT
>17|TRBV2|TRBJ2-2
ASSDPTSGGFANTGELF
>16|TRBV10-2|TRBJ2-3
ASGGGIRDPSSTDTQY
>11|TRBV6-5|TRBJ1-2
ASTQKQGDGYT
>15|TRBV5-1|TRBJ2-1
ASSSIRLAGPYNEQF
>13|TRBV19|TRBJ1-4
ASSTYREGREKLF
>13|TRBV5-4|TRBJ1-4
ASSLRDSQPEKLF
>14|TRBV5-1|TRBJ2-3
ASSFRTSGSTDTQY
>13|TRBV18|TRBJ2-7
ASSPGSAGLGEQY
>15|TRBV25-1|TRBJ2-5
ASAAWTGTGSQETQY
>11|TRBV2|TRBJ2-1
ASSEGSGAEQF
>10|TRBV11-2|TRBJ1-3
ASGSSGNTIY
>14|TRBV5-6|TRBJ2-1
ASSIPTPSSYNEQF
>12|TRBV28|TRBJ1-4
ASSLGGREEKLF
>13|TRBV5-1|TRBJ2-3
ASSPAGGLTDTQY
>11|TRBV11-3|TRBJ2-2
ASSLGSTGELF
>10|TRBV30|TRBJ2-1
ALSGGGNEQF
>12|TRBV5-4|TRBJ1-3
ASRQDRGGDTIY
>15|TRBV9|TRBJ2-2
ASSVGSGGTNTGELF
>12|TRBV28|TRBJ2-2
ASSRAGGAGELF
>13|TRBV2|TRBJ2-6
ASRERLSGANVLT
>14|TRBV5-1|TRBJ1-1
ASSSLIGRGRSQAF
>12|TRBV19|TRBJ1-5
ASSIGLDNQPQH
>13|TRBV5-1|TRBJ2-1
ASSLTSGGANEQF
>10|TRBV29-1|TRBJ1-1
SAYRENTEAF
>12|TRBV5-4|TRBJ2-1
ASSPRTGKNEQF
>10|TRBV29-1|TRBJ2-7
SVSSPGAEQY
>14|TRBV28|TRBJ2-1
ASSPGTSGYYNEQF
>13|TRBV2|TRBJ1-5
ASSANRGGNQPQH
>16|TRBV19|TRBJ2-3
ASSIAWLAELSTDTQY
>13|TRBV7-9|TRBJ1-2
ASSLDGTANYGYT
>14|TRBV27|TRBJ2-7
ASSLDRYSSSYEQY
>13|TRBV5-6|TRBJ1-2
ASSSPRQSNYGYT
>13|TRBV7-2|TRBJ1-1
ASSLAFGGAGEAF
>12|TRBV11-1|TRBJ2-7
ASKRETGSYEQY
>13|TRBV5-1|TRBJ2-3
ASSPTSGSTDTQY
>12|TRBV11-2|TRBJ2-2
ASGRDRAAGELF
>12|TRBV7-9|TRBJ2-2
ASSRTSSSGELF
>19|TRBV21-1|TRBJ2-6
ASSKFTLRSTLNSGANVLT
>12|TRBV4-1|TRBJ2-3
ASSQGLGTDTQY
>11|TRBV10-1|TRBJ1-1
ASSGNRNTEAF
>10|TRBV4-1|TRBJ1-2
ASSQAWGGYT
>11|TRBV2|TRBJ1-1
ASVKSGNTEAF
>11|TRBV6-5|TRBJ2-2
ASSPPSAGELF
>11|TRBV7-9|TRBJ2-7
ASTQREVGEQY
>13|TRBV7-6|TRBJ2-2
ASSPSGSNTGELF
>14|TRBV5-4|TRBJ1-6
ASSLSVGPRDSPLH
>12|TRBV28|TRBJ1-5
ASSITGVNQPQH
>14|TRBV4-3|TRBJ2-6
ASSQDTGSGANVLT
>13|TRBV5-1|TRBJ2-1
ASSAGTSGIGEQF
>12|TRBV6-5|TRBJ2-7
ASRLDDSSYEQY
>11|TRBV10-3|TRBJ2-7
AISETGTYEQY
>12|TRBV29-1|TRBJ2-1
SGGRLAGEGEQF
>12|TRBV2|TRBJ2-7
ASRLTGLSNEQY